Listed below are T cell receptor beta chains from one sample, sequenced in a study of PD-1 blockade in classical Hodgkin lymphoma. Only in-frame clones appear in the TCRdb table, and some are missing; sequencing was by immunoSEQ multiplex PCR. The sample lists over 25,000 clones; 89% were seen once. Sample: CD4+ T cells from blood. These receptors originate from a human donor with classical Hodgkin lymphoma. Each CDR3 is given with its conserved first and last residue. D genes are given only for firm matches. A clone size is listed for some rows: how often the clone was seen (once, few, many), or a class if it is expanded.

clone_size j_call cdr3_length v_call d_call cdr3_nt cdr3_aa
- TRBJ2-5 15 TRBV10-3 - TGTGCCATCAGTGAGTCCTTGGGGGGGCTCGAGACCCAGTACTTC CAISESLGGLETQYF
- TRBJ1-5 14 TRBV2 TRBD1 TGTGCCAGCAGGGGGACAGGGGGTAATCAGCCCCAGCATTTT CASRGTGGNQPQHF
- TRBJ2-1 16 TRBV7-3 TRBD2 TGTGCCAGCAGCTTCGTCTCTAGCGGGGGTTACAATGAGCAGTTCTTC CASSFVSSGGYNEQFF
- TRBJ2-7 15 TRBV7-2 TRBD2 TGTGCCAGCAGCTTAGGAATAGCGGGAGCCTACGAGCAGTACTTC CASSLGIAGAYEQYF
- TRBJ2-1 14 TRBV19 TRBD2 TGTGCCAGTAGAACTACTAGCGGGAGTGATGAGCAGTTCTTC CASRTTSGSDEQFF
- TRBJ1-2 13 TRBV27 - TGTGCCAGCAGCTTTGCGGGTAACTATGGCTACACCTTC CASSFAGNYGYTF
- TRBJ2-1 19 TRBV15 TRBD2 TGTGCCACCAGCAGAGAAGGGACGGGGTTGACTAGCGGGAGAGGGGGGCAGTTCTTC CATSREGTGLTSGRGGQFF
- TRBJ1-2 17 TRBV7-9 - TGTGCCAGCAGCTTAGCGACGGGCAGGGGCACTAACTATGGCTACACCTTC CASSLATGRGTNYGYTF
- TRBJ2-7 16 TRBV5-1 - TGCGCCAGCAGCCCCGGGGATGTGGCTAGCTTCTACGAGCAGTACTTC CASSPGDVASFYEQYF
- TRBJ2-1 15 TRBV2 TRBD2 TGTGCCAGCAGTGAAGGGCTAGCGGGAGCCAATGAGCAGTTCTTC CASSEGLAGANEQFF
- TRBJ2-1 13 TRBV6-5 - TGTGCCAGCAGGCCCGGTTGGGACAATGAGCAGTTCTTC CASRPGWDNEQFF
- TRBJ1-3 17 TRBV7-8 - TGTGCCAGCAGCCAACTCTCCGGGACACAGGTTGGAAACACCATATATTTT CASSQLSGTQVGNTIYF
- TRBJ1-1 15 TRBV28 - TGTGCCAGCAGTTTAGGAGGGGGGGCGCCGACTGAAGCTTTCTTT CASSLGGGAPTEAFF
- TRBJ2-1 16 TRBV9 TRBD2 TGTGCCAGCAGCTTATCCGGGACTAGCGAGAGCAATGAGCAGTTCTTC CASSLSGTSESNEQFF
- TRBJ2-5 18 TRBV5-1 TRBD2 TGCGCCAGCAGCTTGGACCCACTAGCGGGGATACAACAAGAGACCCAGTACTTC CASSLDPLAGIQQETQYF
- TRBJ2-5 16 TRBV19 - TGTGCCAGCTCTCATGGTCAGGGGAGAGGGCAAGAGACCCAGTACTTC CASSHGQGRGQETQYF
- TRBJ1-1 13 TRBV10-3 TRBD1 TGTGCCATCAGTGAGGGACAACAGGGGAGAGCTTTCTTT CAISEGQQGRAFF
few TRBJ2-7 13 TRBV11-2 TRBD2 TGTGCCAGCAGCGGGACTAGCGGAAACGAGCAGTACTTC CASSGTSGNEQYF
- TRBJ2-5 15 TRBV4-3 - TGCGCCAGCAGCCAAGAACGACGGATCCAAGAGACCCAGTACTTC CASSQERRIQETQYF
- TRBJ2-3 14 TRBV10-2 TRBD2 TGCGCCAGCAGCGGACTAGCCAACACAGATACGCAGTATTTT CASSGLANTDTQYF
- TRBJ2-2 15 TRBV14 - TGTGCCAGCAGCCAAGATCTGCGCGGTACCGGGGAGCTGTTTTTT CASSQDLRGTGELFF
- TRBJ2-7 16 TRBV28 TRBD1 TGTGCCAGCAGCGACCCGGGACAGGGGCCTTCCCTCGAGCAGTACTTC CASSDPGQGPSLEQYF
- TRBJ2-5 15 TRBV10-2 - TGCGCCAGCATTGAACCAGGTCTTGTGCAAGAGACCCAGTACTTC CASIEPGLVQETQYF
- TRBJ2-3 15 TRBV5-6 - TGTGCCAGCAGCTTGGTAAACAGGGAGGCAGATACGCAGTATTTT CASSLVNREADTQYF
- TRBJ1-3 15 TRBV13 - TGTGCCAGCAGCTTAGTCCCGTCAGCAGGAAACACCATATATTTT CASSLVPSAGNTIYF
- TRBJ1-1 16 TRBV5-4 TRBD1 TGTGCCAGCATCCGGGGGGTGGCAGGGGGAAACACTGAAGCTTTCTTT CASIRGVAGGNTEAFF
- TRBJ2-1 14 TRBV6-6 - TGTGCCAGCAGTTTCGCCAGGGGGGGCGATGAGCAGTTCTTC CASSFARGGDEQFF
- TRBJ1-2 11 TRBV29-1 - TGCAGCGTTGAAGAACAGGGTGGCTACACCTTC CSVEEQGGYTF
- TRBJ2-1 15 TRBV7-2 TRBD1 TGTGCCAGCAGCTTAGCCGGGACAGGGTTGTTAGAGCAGTTCTTC CASSLAGTGLLEQFF
- TRBJ2-7 12 TRBV29-1 - TGCAGCGTTTGGGTAGGTAGCAGGGAGCAGTACTTC CSVWVGSREQYF
- TRBJ2-7 14 TRBV29-1 TRBD1 TGCAGCGTTGTACCCCGGGACAGGGTCGACGAGCAGTACTTC CSVVPRDRVDEQYF
- TRBJ2-7 15 TRBV7-9 - TGTGCCAGCAGCTTAGGGGCAGGGGCTTACTCCGAGCAGTACTTC CASSLGAGAYSEQYF
once TRBJ1-6 13 TRBV18 - TGTGCCAGCTCACCCGGGACCGAGGGGGTATTCCACTTT CASSPGTEGVFHF
- TRBJ2-6 18 TRBV9 TRBD1 TGTGCCAGCAGCGTTACCTGGGGGACAGGCTCTGGGGCCAACGTCCTGACTTTC CASSVTWGTGSGANVLTF
- TRBJ1-5 15 TRBV28 TRBD1 TGTGCCAGCAGGCAAGGGACAGGGGGTATTCAGCCCCAGCATTTT CASRQGTGGIQPQHF
once TRBJ1-3 14 TRBV28 - TGTGCCAGCAGCCTAGGTCGGGCTGGAAACACCATATATTTT CASSLGRAGNTIYF
- TRBJ2-6 20 TRBV2 - TGTGCCAGCAGTGAAGTGCGGGGAGATATGTCCAAATCTGGGGCCAACGTCCTGACTTTC CASSEVRGDMSKSGANVLTF
- TRBJ2-1 11 TRBV29-1 - TGCAGCGTTGAAGACTCATCACAGCAGTTCTTC CSVEDSSQQFF
- TRBJ2-5 14 TRBV19 TRBD2 TGTGCCTGTGGGACTAGCGGAGACCAAGAGACCCAGTACTTC CACGTSGDQETQYF
- TRBJ2-1 23 TRBV21-1 - TGTGCCAGCAGCAAAGAAGGCCCCGGTGTTGGGCTAGCGGGAGATAGGGTATACAATGAGCAGTTCTTC CASSKEGPGVGLAGDRVYNEQFF
- TRBJ2-5 14 TRBV6-1 - TGTGCCAGTCAACCTGCCCTTAGGGGTGAGACCCAGTACTTC CASQPALRGETQYF
- TRBJ1-3 18 TRBV7-9 - TGTGCCAGCAGCTTAGATGGGAAGGGACCATTCTCTGGAAACACCATATATTTT CASSLDGKGPFSGNTIYF
- TRBJ1-1 13 TRBV5-1 - TGCGCCAGCAGATACAGGTTGAACACTGAAGCTTTCTTT CASRYRLNTEAFF
- TRBJ1-2 14 TRBV28 - TGTGCCAGCAGTCCGCCGGAAGGGGTCTATGGCTACACCTTC CASSPPEGVYGYTF
- TRBJ2-7 15 TRBV9 TRBD2 TGTGCCAGCAGCCCGACTAGCGGGAGATCCTACGAGCAGTACTTC CASSPTSGRSYEQYF
- TRBJ2-3 14 TRBV7-2 - TGTGCCAGCAGCTTCGGCGGGAGCACAGATACGCAGTATTTT CASSFGGSTDTQYF